The rows below give T cell receptor beta chains drawn from one sample of a study of OX40 agonist ivuxolimab in advanced cancers. The repertoire was sequenced with immunoSEQ multiplex PCR; TCRdb's copy has only in-frame clones and lacks some. The table includes 41,000 or so clones, approximately 87% detected once. The material sequenced was CD4+ or CD8+ T cells sorted from blood, taken in a trial of the OX40 agonist ivuxolimab. The receptors originated from an adult with an advanced solid tumor such as melanoma, head and neck, liver or kidney cancer. Each CDR3 is given with its conserved first and last residue. A D gene is named only where the DNA matches it firmly. Some rows mark clone size as missing; the rest say once, few, many or name a class of expanded clone.

CDR3aa: CASSPGARGVNTEAFF
CDR3nt: TGTGCCAGCTCACCGGGGGCTCGGGGCGTTAACACTGAAGCTTTCTTT
abundance: -
j_gene: TRBJ1-1
d_gene: -
v_gene: TRBV18

CDR3aa: CASSLRSTGNTEAFF
CDR3nt: TGTGCCAGCAGCTTACGATCGACAGGGAACACTGAAGCTTTCTTT
abundance: -
j_gene: TRBJ1-1
d_gene: -
v_gene: TRBV7-9

CDR3aa: CASSSQGPYEQYF
CDR3nt: TGCGCCAGCAGCTCACAGGGGCCCTACGAGCAGTACTTC
abundance: few
j_gene: TRBJ2-7
d_gene: TRBD1
v_gene: TRBV5-1

CDR3aa: CASSEAPTGNTEAFF
CDR3nt: TGCGCCAGCAGTGAGGCTCCGACAGGGAACACTGAAGCTTTCTTT
abundance: -
j_gene: TRBJ1-1
d_gene: -
v_gene: TRBV10-1

CDR3aa: CASSIWGAETQYF
CDR3nt: TGTGCCAGCTCTATCTGGGGAGCGGAGACCCAGTACTTC
abundance: -
j_gene: TRBJ2-5
d_gene: -
v_gene: TRBV11-3

CDR3aa: CAWSTGNYGYTF
CDR3nt: TGTGCCTGGAGTACTGGGAACTATGGCTACACCTTC
abundance: -
j_gene: TRBJ1-2
d_gene: -
v_gene: TRBV30

CDR3aa: CASSLRRGTYNEQFF
CDR3nt: TGTGCCAGCAGCTTGCGGCGGGGTACCTACAATGAGCAGTTCTTC
abundance: once
j_gene: TRBJ2-1
d_gene: -
v_gene: TRBV5-6

CDR3aa: CARSSILGTASGNTIYF
CDR3nt: TGTGCCAGAAGCTCAATCTTAGGGACGGCCTCTGGAAACACCATATATTTT
abundance: -
j_gene: TRBJ1-3
d_gene: -
v_gene: TRBV7-5

CDR3aa: CASSLTGYEGYTF
CDR3nt: TGTGCCAGCAGCCTGACAGGGTACGAGGGCTACACCTTC
abundance: -
j_gene: TRBJ1-2
d_gene: TRBD1
v_gene: TRBV27

CDR3aa: CASSDPDGSSGRAREETQYF
CDR3nt: TGTGCCAGCAGCGATCCTGATGGGAGTAGCGGGAGGGCTAGGGAGGAGACCCAGTACTTC
abundance: -
j_gene: TRBJ2-5
d_gene: TRBD2
v_gene: TRBV7-8

CDR3aa: CAWSYGQGTPELFF
CDR3nt: TGTGCCTGGAGTTATGGACAGGGGACTCCGGAACTGTTTTTT
abundance: -
j_gene: TRBJ1-4
d_gene: TRBD1
v_gene: TRBV30

CDR3aa: CAIKSTGTGAYEQYF
CDR3nt: TGTGCCATCAAGAGCACCGGGACAGGGGCTTACGAGCAGTACTTC
abundance: -
j_gene: TRBJ2-7
d_gene: TRBD1
v_gene: TRBV10-3

CDR3aa: CASSLAIRNEQFF
CDR3nt: TGTGCCAGCAGCTTGGCTATTAGGAATGAGCAGTTCTTC
abundance: -
j_gene: TRBJ2-1
d_gene: -
v_gene: TRBV5-4

CDR3aa: CASSLTTSYEQYF
CDR3nt: TGTGCCAGCAGTCTGACCACCTCCTACGAGCAGTACTTC
abundance: -
j_gene: TRBJ2-7
d_gene: -
v_gene: TRBV6-4

CDR3aa: CASSFQPYLHNEQFF
CDR3nt: TGTGCCAGCAGTTTCCAACCCTATCTCCACAATGAGCAGTTCTTC
abundance: -
j_gene: TRBJ2-1
d_gene: -
v_gene: TRBV6-5

CDR3aa: CASSPQELGGVAPIYEQYF
CDR3nt: TGCGCCAGCAGCCCGCAAGAGCTTGGCGGGGTCGCTCCGATCTACGAGCAGTACTTC
abundance: once
j_gene: TRBJ2-7
d_gene: -
v_gene: TRBV4-1